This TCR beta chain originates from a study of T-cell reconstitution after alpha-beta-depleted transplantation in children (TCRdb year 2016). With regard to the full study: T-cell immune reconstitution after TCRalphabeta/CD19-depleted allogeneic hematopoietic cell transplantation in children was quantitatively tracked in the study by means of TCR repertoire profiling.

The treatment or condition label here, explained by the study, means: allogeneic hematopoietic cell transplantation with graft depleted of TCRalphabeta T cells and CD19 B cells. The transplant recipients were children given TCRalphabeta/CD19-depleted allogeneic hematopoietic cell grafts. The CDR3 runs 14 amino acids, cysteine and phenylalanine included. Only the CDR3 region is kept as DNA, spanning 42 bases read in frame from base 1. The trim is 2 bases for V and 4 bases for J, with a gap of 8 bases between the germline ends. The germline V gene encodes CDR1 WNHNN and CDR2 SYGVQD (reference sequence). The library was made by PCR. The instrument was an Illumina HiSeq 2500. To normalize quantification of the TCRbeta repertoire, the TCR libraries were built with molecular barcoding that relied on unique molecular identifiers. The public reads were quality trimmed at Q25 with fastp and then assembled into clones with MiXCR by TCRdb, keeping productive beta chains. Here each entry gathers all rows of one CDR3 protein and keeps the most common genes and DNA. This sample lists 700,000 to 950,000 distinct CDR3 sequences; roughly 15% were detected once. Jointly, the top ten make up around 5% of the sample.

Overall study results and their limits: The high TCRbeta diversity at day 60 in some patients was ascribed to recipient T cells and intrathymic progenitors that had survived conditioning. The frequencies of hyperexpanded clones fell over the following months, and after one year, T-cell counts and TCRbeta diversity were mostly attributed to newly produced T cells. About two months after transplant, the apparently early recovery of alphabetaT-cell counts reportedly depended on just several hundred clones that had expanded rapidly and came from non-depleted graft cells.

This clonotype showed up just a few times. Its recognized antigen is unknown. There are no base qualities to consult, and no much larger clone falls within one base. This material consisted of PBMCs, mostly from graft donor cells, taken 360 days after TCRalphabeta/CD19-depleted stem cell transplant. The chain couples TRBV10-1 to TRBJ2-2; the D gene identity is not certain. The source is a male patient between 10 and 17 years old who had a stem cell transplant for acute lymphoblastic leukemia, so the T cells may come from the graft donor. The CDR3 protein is CASSERVPTGELFF. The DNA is TGCGCCAGCAGTGAGAGGGTCCCCACCGGGGAGCTGTTTTTT.